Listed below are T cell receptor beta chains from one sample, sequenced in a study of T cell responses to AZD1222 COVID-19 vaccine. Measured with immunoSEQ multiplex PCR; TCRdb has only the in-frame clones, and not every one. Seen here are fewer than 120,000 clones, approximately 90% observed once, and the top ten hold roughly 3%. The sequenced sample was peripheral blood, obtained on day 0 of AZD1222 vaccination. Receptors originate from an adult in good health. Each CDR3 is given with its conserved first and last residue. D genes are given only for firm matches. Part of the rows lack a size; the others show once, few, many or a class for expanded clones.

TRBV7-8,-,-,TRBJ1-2,TGTGCCAGCAGCTTAGCGGGGGGGAGAGGGGCCTATGGCTACACCTTC,CASSLAGGRGAYGYTF
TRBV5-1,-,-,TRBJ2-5,TGCGCCAGCAGCTTGCCTGGAGATGGAGAGACCCAGTACTTC,CASSLPGDGETQYF
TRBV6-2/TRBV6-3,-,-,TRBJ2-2,TGTGCCAGCAGTTACAACTCGAGGGGTTTGAACACCGGGGAGCTGTTTTTT,CASSYNSRGLNTGELFF
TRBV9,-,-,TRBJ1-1,TGTGCCAGCAGCGTAGAAGGGAGGGGACGAACTGAAGCTTTCTTT,CASSVEGRGRTEAFF
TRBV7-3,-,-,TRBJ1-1,TGTGCCAGCAGCAACCATTGGGGCACTGAAGCTTTCTTT,CASSNHWGTEAFF
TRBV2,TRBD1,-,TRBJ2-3,TGTGCCAGCAGTGTGGAAGGGGGCGCGAGCGTAGATACGCAGTATTTT,CASSVEGGASVDTQYF
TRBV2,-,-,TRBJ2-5,TGTGCCAGCACTGGGACTCCTCGTGGAGAGACCCAGTACTTC,CASTGTPRGETQYF
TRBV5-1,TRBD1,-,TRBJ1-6,TGCGCCAGCAGCCCGTATAGTGACAGGGGAAATTCACCCCTCCACTTT,CASSPYSDRGNSPLHF
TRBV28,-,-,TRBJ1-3,TGTGCCAGCAGTTTACGGGGGGCTACCGGAAACACCATATATTTT,CASSLRGATGNTIYF
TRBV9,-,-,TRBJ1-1,TGTGCCAGCAGCGACCACCAGGGCCGAACTGAAGCTTTCTTT,CASSDHQGRTEAFF
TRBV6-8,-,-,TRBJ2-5,TGTGCCAGCCCCCCGGAAGAGACCCAGTACTTC,CASPPEETQYF
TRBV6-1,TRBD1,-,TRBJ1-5,TGTGCCAGCAGTGAAGTGGGACAGAACAATCAGCCCCAGCATTTT,CASSEVGQNNQPQHF
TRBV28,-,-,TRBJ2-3,TGTGCCACCCAGGGGACTATGCCGCCCTATACGCAGTATTTT,CATQGTMPPYTQYF
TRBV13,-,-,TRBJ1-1,TGTGCCAGCAGCGGGGCAGGGAGGAACACTGAAGCTTTCTTT,CASSGAGRNTEAFF
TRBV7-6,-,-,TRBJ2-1,TGTGCCAGCAGCTTGGCACCCAGTGGGGGGCGGAATGAGCAGTTCTTC,CASSLAPSGGRNEQFF
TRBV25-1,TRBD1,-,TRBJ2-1,TGTGCCAGCAGTGACAGGACAGGGATCTACAATGAGCAGTTCTTC,CASSDRTGIYNEQFF
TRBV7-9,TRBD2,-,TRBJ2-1,TGTGCCAGCAGCACGAACGGGGGGAGCGCGAGCTCCTACAATGAGCAGTTCTTC,CASSTNGGSASSYNEQFF
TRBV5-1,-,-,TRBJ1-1,TGCGCCAGCAGTCGGGACGACGGACGAGACACTGAAGCTTTCTTT,CASSRDDGRDTEAFF
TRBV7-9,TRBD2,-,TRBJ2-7,TGTGCCAGCAGCTCACCGGGACTAGCTCTCGAGCAGTACTTC,CASSSPGLALEQYF
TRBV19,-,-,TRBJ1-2,TGTGCCAGTAGTACCTTCAACCGGGACACAGGCTACACCTTC,CASSTFNRDTGYTF
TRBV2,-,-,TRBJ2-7,TGTGCCAGCAGTGAAGAATTTCCAGGGAGGGAGCAGTACTTC,CASSEEFPGREQYF
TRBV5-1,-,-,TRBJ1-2,TGCGCCAGCAGCTTAGGGCTTAACAGGGGCTACACCTTC,CASSLGLNRGYTF
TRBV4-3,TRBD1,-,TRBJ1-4,TGCGCCAGCAGCCCAGACAGGGGAGGGGAAAAACTGTTTTTT,CASSPDRGGEKLFF
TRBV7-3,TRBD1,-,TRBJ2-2,TGTGCCAGCCGGGCACAGGGGACGAACACCGGGGAGCTGTTTTTT,CASRAQGTNTGELFF
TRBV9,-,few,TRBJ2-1,TGTGCCAGCAGCGTAGACCAGACTGGAGAGCAGTTCTTC,CASSVDQTGEQFF
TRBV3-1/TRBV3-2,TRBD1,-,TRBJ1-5,TGTGCCAGCAGCCAAGAGAGAGGGGGCGGTCAGCCCCAGCATTTT,CASSQERGGGQPQHF
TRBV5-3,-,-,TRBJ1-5,TGTGCCAGAAGCTTGGGGGGTCCTCCGCATCAGCCCCAGCATTTT,CARSLGGPPHQPQHF
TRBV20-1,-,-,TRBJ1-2,TGCAGTGCACAGGAAAACTATGGCTACACCTTC,CSAQENYGYTF
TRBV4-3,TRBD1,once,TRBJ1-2,TGCGCCAGCAGCCAGGGACAGGTCGGGGGTTTCTCTGGGGGCTACACCTTC,CASSQGQVGGFSGGYTF
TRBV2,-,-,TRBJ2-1,TGTGCCAGCAGTCAGGGGGCAGCGGGAGTGCTCTACAATGAGCAGTTCTTC,CASSQGAAGVLYNEQFF
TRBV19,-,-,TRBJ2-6,TGTGCCAGTAGTAAAAGCCCTGGGGCCAACGTCCTGACTTTC,CASSKSPGANVLTF
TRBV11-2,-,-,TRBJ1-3,TGTGCCAGCAGCTTAGACAGGGCTGGAAACACCATATATTTT,CASSLDRAGNTIYF
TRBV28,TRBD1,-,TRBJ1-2,TGTGCCAGCAGTTTAGGACAGGGCCTCACGGGCTACACCTTC,CASSLGQGLTGYTF
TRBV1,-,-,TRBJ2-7,TGCACCAGCAGCCTCTCTAGCCAATGGTCGTACTACGAGCAGTACTTC,CTSSLSSQWSYYEQYF
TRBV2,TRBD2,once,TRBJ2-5,TGTGCCAGCAGCCCGGGGACTAGCGGGAGTGAGACCCAGTACTTC,CASSPGTSGSETQYF
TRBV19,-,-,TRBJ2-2,TGTGCCAGTAGTATAGGGGGGAACACCGGGGAGCTGTTTTTT,CASSIGGNTGELFF
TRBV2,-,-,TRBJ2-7,TGTGCCAGCAGTGAACAAATCCGGGAACTAGCCGTGAGATACGAGCAGTACTTC,CASSEQIRELAVRYEQYF